The sample holds many counts of the clone carrying this T cell receptor beta chain. Its target is not known. These data come from a study of T cells in Graves' hyperthyroidism and ophthalmopathy. PBMCs were sourced from roughly 9.7 ml fresh peripheral blood. Germline CDR1 is MNHEY and CDR2 is SVGAGI. Trimming left V 6 bases short and J 2 bases short, with 26 bases between. The CDR3 has 18 residues. The study's findings and limits: Most expanded thyroid clonotypes above 0.001 also appeared in blood. Ophthalmopathy and stable hyperthyroidism were told apart by a 13 V-J model.

Amplification yielded TCR beta CDR3 regions, with RNA transcripts as the source. The TCR CDR3 was amplified in a first-round RT-PCR using the HTBI primer set. Using its own MiXCR run on the multiplex PCR reads, TCRdb lists one record per CDR3 protein. The sample has approximately 510,000 distinct CDR3 sequences, around 20% seen once; the top ten hold more than 20%. The sequencing input was blood. The sequence derives from a young man with Graves' hyperthyroidism. This rearrangement joins TRBV6-5 to TRBJ2-7; D gene uncertain. The CDR3 is CASSNRLEGEWFAYEQYF. The CDR3 DNA follows: TGTGCCAGCAGCAACCGACTTGAAGGAGAATGGTTCGCCTACGAGCAGTACTTC.